The 28 T cell receptor beta chains below were found in one sample sequenced in a study of prognosis after radiotherapy for stage I lung cancer. Two-round multiplex PCR on genomic DNA was the method by which TCR beta CDR3 was amplified. Used in first-round PCR were primers specific to each TRBV and TRBJ gene. TCRdb reprocessed the multiplex PCR reads via MiXCR and lists one record per CDR3 protein. Here the sample spans under 35,000 distinct CDR3 sequences, about 42% being singletons. Specimen: PBMCs, collected before or after stereotactic body radiation therapy (not recorded which). The receptors were gathered from a donor older than 45 with non-small cell lung cancer.

This clonotype has at least ten counts. The V and J genes are TRBV11-2 and TRBJ1-5, with D hard to call. Germline lookup yields CDR1 SGHAT and CDR2 FQNNGV. Trimming shortened V by 0 bases and J by 1 base, and 10 bases separated the two germline ends. CDR3 length: 16 amino acids. The CDR3 region is CASSLDSRGSNQPQHF. The CDR3, as DNA: TGTGCCAGCAGCTTAGACTCGAGAGGGAGCAATCAGCCCCAGCATTTT.

The chain joins TRBV20-1 to TRBJ1-2; no firm D call. The germline V gene encodes CDR1 DFQATT and CDR2 SNEGSKA (reference sequence). Trimming took 0 bases from V and 0 from J, leaving 11 bases between them. CDR3 size: 15 residues. The CDR3, as DNA: TGCAGTGCTAGAGACCGACGGAGGGCTAACTATGGCTACACCTTC. Encoded protein: CSARDRRRANYGYTF.

This clonotype was counted at least ten times. This chain connects TRBV6-4 to TRBJ2-3, with D maybe TRBD2 (5 bases). V shed 10 bases and J shed 3 bases, with 17 bases lying between them. This CDR3 is built from 14 residues. CDR1 MRHNA and CDR2 SNTAGT come from the germline V gene. Here the CDR3 reads CAINRGGGTDTQYF. In nucleotides, the CDR3 is TGTGCCATAAATCGGGGTGGTGGAACAGATACGCAGTATTTT.

This clonotype was seen at least ten times. The CDR3 here is CAWRLGARTEAFF. CDR3 bases: TGTGCCTGGAGGTTGGGGGCGCGCACTGAAGCTTTCTTT. The chain links TRBV30 to TRBJ1-1, with D possibly TRBD1 on 6 matching bases. Germline loops: CDR1 GTSNPN, CDR2 SVGIG (reference sequence). V was clipped by 3 bases and J by 4 bases, with 12 bases between them. The CDR3 sequence is 13 residues long. Supplemented by reference TRBV30 and TRBJ1-1, the full variable domain reads SQTIHQWPATLVQPVGSPLSLECTVEGTSNPNLYWYRQAAGRGLQLLFYSVGIGQISSEVPQNLSASRPQDRQFILSSKKLLLSDSGFYLCAWRLGARTEAFFGQGTRLTVV.

This clonotype was seen ten or more times. The V call is TRBV6-1, the J call TRBJ2-1, with a possible D match to TRBD1 (5 bases). The CDR3 is 14 residues long. Germline loops: CDR1 MNHNS, CDR2 SASEGT. V shed 0 bases and J shed 6 bases, with 9 bases lying between them. DNA of the CDR3: TGTGCCAGCAGTGAAGCGACAGCCCTCAATGAGCAGTTCTTC. Translating gives CASSEATALNEQFF.

This clonotype is a singleton in its sample. The junction differs from germline at one of its ends, possibly a read error. The rearrangement uses TRBV6-1 and TRBJ1-6, with a weak D call TRBD1 (5 bases). Germline V CDR1 and CDR2: MNHNS, SASEGT. This CDR3 spans 12 amino acids. CDR3 residues: CASTTVGGPLHF. CDR3 bases: TGTGCAAGCACCACCGTCGGGGGACCCCTCCACTTT.

This clonotype was counted a few times. A much larger clone differs from this one at a single base, so this may be a read error. V is TRBV6-4 and J is TRBJ2-5; D might be TRBD2 (8 bases). V lost 7 bases, J lost 9 bases, and 21 bases lay in between. CDR1 MRHNA and CDR2 SNTAGT come from the germline V gene. The CDR3 loop spans 14 amino acids. CDR3 sequence: CASIRQGPAGAQYF. The CDR3, as DNA: TGTGCCAGCATTCGACAGGGCCCAGCGGGGGCCCAGTACTTC.

This clonotype came up many times. This rearrangement joins TRBV3-1 to TRBJ2-3; D ambiguous. The CDR3 contains 16 residues. Germline V lookup: CDR1 LGHDT, CDR2 YNNKEL (reference sequence). V lost 0 bases and J 6 bases, leaving 16 bases between the germline ends. The CDR3, as DNA: TGTGCCAGCAGCCAAGAGTTTGCCCACATGCGCGATACGCAGTATTTT. Translated: CASSQEFAHMRDTQYF.

Relative to its sample, this clonotype is medium-sized (0.01 to 0.1%). The J gene is TRBJ1-6, the V gene TRBV19; D is unresolved. Germline CDR1 LNHDA, CDR2 SQIVND (reference sequence). Trimming pared 0 bases from V and 8 bases from J, leaving 5 bases between. CDR3 size: 13 residues. CDR3 sequence reads: CASSIDDHSPLHF. The CDR3 DNA reads TGTGCCAGTAGTATAGATGACCATTCACCCCTCCACTTT.

Within the sample, this clonotype is medium-sized. This chain links TRBV12-3 or TRBV12-4 with TRBJ2-3; TRBD2 aligns across 7 bases. V lost 4 bases, J lost 1 base, and 8 bases stayed unmatched. CDR3 length equals 16 residues. CDR3 sequence: CASSSPGGIRTDTQYF. The CDR3 region has the DNA TGTGCCAGCAGTTCCCCGGGGGGAATTCGCACAGATACGCAGTATTTT.

The CDR3 region has the DNA TGTGCCAGCAGTTCCCGACTAGCGGGATTTGTGGATACGCAGTATTTT. It yields the protein CASSSRLAGFVDTQYF. This rearrangement joins TRBV28 to TRBJ2-3; 11 nucleotides match TRBD2. Germline CDR1 MDHEN, CDR2 SYDVKM. J gave up 6 bases and V 4 bases, and 9 bases lay outside the gene matches. CDR3 length: 16 residues.

Notes on this clonotype: A read error likely explains this, since a far larger clone differs by one base. V usage is TRBV6-2 or TRBV6-3 and J usage is TRBJ2-1, with D perhaps TRBD2 (5 bases). CDR3 length: 12 amino acids. The V end was cut by 9 bases, the J end by 4 bases, with 10 bases between. Germline V gives CDR1 MNHEY, CDR2 SVGEGT. As DNA, the CDR3 is TGTGCCAGAACCGGGAATTACAATGAGCAGTTCTTC. Translated: CARTGNYNEQFF.

Only a few counts were recorded for this clonotype. A much larger clonotype is one base distant, so this may be a read error. The chain carries TRBV9 and TRBJ2-3; the match to TRBD2 covers 8 bases. Unmatched junction bases numbered 9, after V lost 4 bases and J lost 5 bases. Germline CDR1 is SGDLS and CDR2 is YYNGEE. The CDR3 has 15 residues. The CDR3 reads CASSIGASGRDTQYF. The CDR3 DNA is TGTGCCAGCAGCATTGGGGCTAGCGGGCGAGATACGCAGTATTTT.

Of note for this clonotype: It is likely a read error: a sequence one base away is far more abundant. The V and J genes are TRBV6-2 or TRBV6-3 and TRBJ1-1, with D unresolved. The CDR3 covers 17 residues. From germline, CDR1 is MNHEY and CDR2 SVGEGT. CDR3 nucleotide sequence: TGTGCCAGCAGTCCCCGGGCCGCTAATCGGTTGAACAATGAAGCTTTCTTT. It encodes CASSPRAANRLNNEAFF.

About this clonotype: A read error is the likely source, as a far larger clone sits one nucleotide away. The chain is built from TRBV27 and TRBJ2-3; D not certain. Germline CDR1 MNHEY, CDR2 SMNVEV (reference sequence). This CDR3 is 16 amino acids long. V was pared by 5 bases and J by 2 bases, with 17 bases between. In DNA form, the CDR3 reads TGTGCCAGCAGTGAGGTTGAGAGACCTAACACAGATACGCAGTATTTT. Translating it yields CASSEVERPNTDTQYF.

In this sample, this clonotype is medium-sized. The chain links TRBV20-1 to TRBJ2-7; a possible D gene is TRBD2 (6 bases). Germline values: CDR1 DFQATT, CDR2 SNEGSKA (reference sequence). CDR3 size: 13 residues. V was pared by 3 bases and J by 1 base, with 10 bases between. The CDR3 DNA follows: TGCAGTGCTAGCGGCGGGATATCCTACGAGCAGTACTTC. Translation: CSASGGISYEQYF.

This clonotype was counted many times. J is TRBJ2-2 and V is TRBV25-1, with 14 bases matching TRBD2. Looked up from germline, CDR1 is MGHDK and CDR2 is SYGVNS. J was trimmed by 6 bases and V by 4 bases; bases with no gene match: 1. The CDR3 is 15 residues long. The CDR3 spells CASSVTSGGAGELFF. Written as DNA, the CDR3 is TGTGCCAGCAGTGTGACTAGCGGGGGGGCCGGGGAGCTGTTTTTT.

This clonotype was picked up many times. In nucleotides, the CDR3 is TGTGCCTGGAACTGGGGCGCGGCTTACGAGCAGTACTTC. This encodes CAWNWGAAYEQYF. V gene TRBV30 combines with J gene TRBJ2-7; D possibly corresponds to TRBD1 (5 bases). Germline lookup yields CDR1 GTSNPN and CDR2 SVGIG (reference sequence). The V end lost 4 bases, the J end lost 4 bases, and 14 bases lay between the germline ends. CDR3 length equals 13 residues.

This clonotype was observed a few times. The rearrangement uses TRBV7-6 and TRBJ2-2; D is uncertain. Germline V CDR1 and CDR2: SGHVS, FNYEAQ. The CDR3 runs to 14 residues. V was trimmed by 1 base and J by 7 bases, leaving 10 bases between them. The CDR3 DNA reads TGTGCCAGCAGCTTAGTTTCGGAAAACGGGGAGCTGTTTTTT. It specifies CASSLVSENGELFF.

Details on this clonotype: This sequence is one base from a far larger clone and is likely a read error. This rearrangement joins TRBV7-9 to TRBJ2-7; D tentatively fits TRBD1 or TRBD2 (5 bases each). CDR1 and CDR2 (germline): SEHNR, FQNEAQ (reference sequence). V lost 3 bases and J lost 0, with 15 bases in between. The CDR3 loop spans 16 amino acids. CDR3 DNA: TGTGCCAGCAGCTTTCAGGGAGATTCTAGCTCCTACGAGCAGTACTTC. The encoded protein is CASSFQGDSSSYEQYF.

Ten or more counts support this clonotype. The chain is built from TRBV2 and TRBJ1-2; TRBD1 is a possible D gene (6 bases). V gave up 6 bases and J gave up 5 bases, with 19 bases separating them. Germline CDR1 is SNHLY and CDR2 is FYNNEI. CDR3 length equals 15 residues. The CDR3 coding sequence is TGTGCCAGCAGGGAGGGGGAGGGAGCGATTTATGGCTACACCTTC. Amino acid sequence: CASREGEGAIYGYTF.

The CDR3 DNA is TGCAGTGCTACGGGACAGGGAGCCTCTGGGGCCAACGTCCTGACTTTC. This encodes CSATGQGASGANVLTF. The chain carries TRBV20-1 and TRBJ2-6, with 9 bases lining up with TRBD1. V lost 4 bases to trimming and J lost 0 bases; unmatched junction nucleotides: 4. The CDR3 is 16 residues long. Germline lookup yields CDR1 DFQATT and CDR2 SNEGSKA (reference sequence).

Concerning this clonotype: Only one base separates this from a far larger clonotype, so it likely reflects a read error. This chain uses TRBV6-4 with TRBJ1-1; D remains ambiguous. V was shortened by 8 bases and J by 2 bases, with 18 bases between the two germline ends. Germline V gene lookup returns CDR1 MRHNA and CDR2 SNTAGT. The CDR3 is 15 residues long. Written as DNA, the CDR3 is TGTGCCAGCCGCCGCGTCCCGGGAACCAACACTGAAGCTTTCTTT. Amino acids: CASRRVPGTNTEAFF.

The CDR3: CASRSPRRGRSYNEQFF. DNA of the CDR3: TGTGCCAGCAGATCGCCCCGCAGGGGAAGATCCTACAATGAGCAGTTCTTC. The rearrangement joins TRBV7-9 to TRBJ2-1; perhaps TRBD1 as D (6 bases). The CDR3 totals 17 residues. CDR1 SEHNR and CDR2 FQNEAQ come from the germline V gene (reference sequence). Trimming left V 6 bases short and J 1 base short, with 19 bases between.

This clonotype was seen at least ten times. V gene TRBV5-6 combines with J gene TRBJ2-7; 7 nucleotides line up with TRBD1. Germline V gene data show CDR1 as SGHDT and CDR2 as YYEEEE. The junction had 2 bases not matched to a gene; V was cut back by 3 bases and J by 2 bases. The CDR3 contains 13 residues. As DNA, the CDR3 is TGTGCCAGCAGCTGGCAGGGGGCCTACGAGCAGTACTTC. Amino acid sequence: CASSWQGAYEQYF.

Regarding this clonotype: Since a much larger clone is just one base distant, this may be a read error. V and J are TRBV7-6 and TRBJ2-1; 8 bases align to TRBD2. Per germline, CDR1 SGHVS and CDR2 FNYEAQ. This CDR3 is 15 amino acids long. DNA of the CDR3: TGTGCCAGCAGCTTAGGAGGGACTAGGGCCAATGATCAGTTCTTC. It codes for CASSLGGTRANDQFF.

This clonotype came up many times. The chain recombines TRBV13 with TRBJ2-1; 7 bases agree with TRBD1. J gave up 9 bases and V 3 bases, and 8 bases lay outside the gene matches. There are 14 residues in the CDR3. Germline V gene lookup returns CDR1 PRHDT and CDR2 FYEKMQ (reference sequence). The CDR3 loop is CASSFTGQVSEQFF. The CDR3 coding sequence is TGTGCCAGCAGCTTTACCGGACAGGTCAGTGAGCAGTTCTTC.

The chain joins TRBV12-3 or TRBV12-4 to TRBJ2-7; either TRBD1 or TRBD2 may supply D (6 bases each). CDR3 length: 14 amino acids. V lost 4 bases and J 3 bases, leaving 13 bases between the germline ends. The CDR3 DNA follows: TGTGCCAGCAGTTCTAACAGGGAGGTCTACGAGCAGTACTTC. The encoded protein is CASSSNREVYEQYF.